Below are 2 T cell receptor beta chains sequenced from a single sample in a study of blood T cell repertoires in COVID-19. This table comes from immunoSEQ multiplex PCR, and its TCRdb copy is limited to in-frame clones, with some not included. The sample carries fewer than 90,000 clones, roughly nine tenths recorded once. The sequenced sample was peripheral blood. The receptors come from a man in his fifties with active or convalescent COVID-19.

J is TRBJ2-1 and V is TRBV19; 9 nucleotides match TRBD1. Losses at the gene ends were 1 base for V and 7 bases for J; bases not matched to a gene: 11. The length of the CDR3 is 17 residues. Germline loops: CDR1 LNHDA, CDR2 SQIVND (reference sequence). CDR3 residues: CASSIAAPGQGGNEQFF. CDR3 sequence (DNA): TGTGCCAGTAGTATAGCCGCCCCGGGACAGGGTGGGAATGAGCAGTTCTTC.

The rearrangement links TRBV5-1 to TRBJ2-7, with TRBD2 matching over 12 bases. Trimming cost V 4 bases and J 6 bases; bases outside gene matches: 11. CDR1 and CDR2 from the germline V gene are SGHRS and YFSETQ. The CDR3 loop spans 16 amino acids. The DNA of the CDR3 is TGCGCCAGCAGCGATCCTAGCGGGGGGGCTCTAGGCGAGCAGTACTTC. This translates into CASSDPSGGALGEQYF.